The rows below give T cell receptor beta chains drawn from one sample of a study of technical replicates of blood from a handful of donors. Only in-frame clones appear in the TCRdb table, and some are missing; sequencing was by immunoSEQ multiplex PCR. This table holds 70,000 or so clones, over 95% found once. Material: T cells isolated from PBMCs. The source is a human donor in good health. CDR3s include the opening cysteine and the closing phenylalanine or tryptophan. D genes are given only for firm matches. Part of the rows lack a size; the others show once, few, many or a class for expanded clones.

j_gene | d_gene | len | abundance | v_gene | CDR3aa | CDR3nt
TRBJ1-2 | - | 15 | once | TRBV29-1 | CSVPILGGAHYGYTF | TGCAGCGTTCCAATCCTAGGGGGGGCTCACTATGGCTACACCTTC
TRBJ2-1 | TRBD2 | 12 | - | TRBV29-1 | CSVGLADNEQFF | TGCAGCGTTGGGCTAGCGGACAATGAGCAGTTCTTC
TRBJ2-3 | - | 14 | - | TRBV29-1 | CSVDASGSTDTQYF | TGCAGCGTTGATGCCTCCGGGAGCACAGATACGCAGTATTTT
TRBJ2-3 | - | 18 | - | TRBV19 | CASIQRGGKLRFTDTQYF | TGTGCCAGTATCCAACGAGGAGGGAAGCTACGCTTCACAGATACGCAGTATTTT
TRBJ1-2 | - | 13 | once | TRBV28 | CASSTGSVYGYTF | TGTGCCAGCAGCACAGGGTCGGTCTATGGCTACACCTTC
TRBJ1-1 | - | 13 | - | TRBV19 | CASNRGGNTEAFF | TGTGCCAGTAATAGGGGGGGAAACACTGAAGCTTTCTTT
TRBJ2-7 | - | 16 | - | TRBV6-1 | CASSESGTPGPHEQYF | TGTGCCAGCAGTGAGTCCGGGACTCCGGGCCCCCACGAGCAGTACTTC
TRBJ1-5 | - | 17 | - | TRBV15 | CATSRDPGDVGNQPQHF | TGTGCCACCAGCAGAGACCCCGGGGATGTCGGCAATCAGCCCCAGCATTTT
TRBJ1-1 | TRBD1 | 13 | - | TRBV5-1 | CASRGQMNTEAFF | TGCGCCAGCAGGGGACAGATGAACACTGAAGCTTTCTTT
TRBJ2-7 | TRBD2 | 15 | - | TRBV2 | CASRLLAGGSYEQYF | TGTGCCAGCAGGCTTCTAGCGGGTGGTTCCTACGAGCAGTACTTC
TRBJ2-4 | TRBD2 | 19 | - | TRBV18 | CASSPLGGSSGDIKNIQYF | TGTGCCAGCTCACCATTAGGGGGCTCTAGCGGGGACATCAAAAACATTCAGTACTTC
TRBJ2-5 | - | 15 | once | TRBV28 | CASSSLSGWGETQYF | TGTGCCAGCAGTTCCCTCTCAGGGTGGGGAGAGACCCAGTACTTC
TRBJ2-3 | TRBD2 | 16 | - | TRBV4-3 | CASSRGLAEVTDTQYF | TGCGCCAGCAGCCGTGGACTAGCGGAGGTTACAGATACGCAGTATTTT
TRBJ2-1 | TRBD1 | 16 | - | TRBV5-1 | CASRAGTGGLGNEQFF | TGCGCCAGCAGGGCCGGGACAGGGGGTTTAGGCAATGAGCAGTTCTTC
TRBJ2-5 | TRBD2 | 14 | - | TRBV10-1 | CASSEEREIETQYF | TGCGCCAGCAGTGAGGAGCGGGAGATAGAGACCCAGTACTTC
TRBJ1-1 | - | 12 | - | TRBV5-1 | CATKEGNTEAFF | TGCGCCACCAAAGAGGGAAACACTGAAGCTTTCTTT
TRBJ1-1 | TRBD1 | 18 | - | TRBV19 | CASSTITLRGRVGTEAFF | TGTGCCAGTAGTACCATCACGCTCAGGGGGCGCGTCGGCACTGAAGCTTTCTTT
TRBJ1-5 | TRBD1 | 13 | once | TRBV5-6 | CASSQGGGQPQHF | TGTGCCAGCAGCCAAGGGGGCGGGCAGCCCCAGCATTTT
TRBJ2-5 | - | 14 | - | TRBV9 | CASSVGWAQETQYF | TGTGCCAGCAGCGTAGGGTGGGCACAAGAGACCCAGTACTTC
TRBJ1-1 | - | 13 | - | TRBV6-6 | CASNNRENTEAFF | TGTGCCAGCAACAACAGGGAGAACACTGAAGCTTTCTTT
TRBJ2-7 | TRBD1 | 20 | - | TRBV18 | CASSPPYHRDRGSPSYEQYF | TGTGCCAGCTCACCACCGTATCATCGGGACAGGGGATCTCCCTCCTACGAGCAGTACTTC
TRBJ2-3 | TRBD2 | 19 | - | TRBV28 | CASPGTSGNIPSPPDTQYF | TGTGCCAGTCCCGGGACTAGCGGGAACATCCCAAGCCCCCCAGATACGCAGTATTTT
TRBJ2-3 | TRBD2 | 17 | - | TRBV5-1 | CASSPRLAGEGSDTQYF | TGCGCCAGCAGCCCTCGACTAGCGGGAGAGGGGTCAGATACGCAGTATTTT
TRBJ2-5 | TRBD2 | 13 | once | TRBV9 | CASSVSGGETQYF | TGTGCCAGCAGCGTATCGGGAGGGGAGACCCAGTACTTC
TRBJ2-5 | TRBD2 | 14 | - | TRBV10-3 | CAISESSGSETQYF | TGTGCCATCAGTGAGTCGAGCGGGAGTGAGACCCAGTACTTC
TRBJ1-4 | TRBD1 | 18 | - | TRBV7-8 | CASSLRGTGGMKNEKLFF | TGTGCCAGCAGCTTACGTGGGACAGGGGGTATGAAAAATGAAAAACTGTTTTTT
TRBJ1-1 | - | 16 | once | TRBV6-5 | CASSLGTGVLNTEAFF | TGTGCCAGCAGTTTAGGGACGGGGGTTTTGAACACTGAAGCTTTCTTT
TRBJ1-3 | - | 15 | - | TRBV30 | CAWSVEEFGGNTIYF | TGTGCCTGGAGTGTAGAAGAGTTCGGGGGAAACACCATATATTTT
TRBJ2-2 | - | 13 | - | TRBV25-1 | CASSVWATGELFF | TGTGCCAGCAGTGTCTGGGCTACCGGGGAGCTGTTTTTT
TRBJ2-1 | TRBD2 | 16 | - | TRBV13 | CASSDEASGRYPEQFF | TGTGCCAGCAGCGATGAGGCTAGCGGGAGGTATCCTGAGCAGTTCTTC
TRBJ2-6 | - | 14 | - | TRBV29-1 | CSVSGSSGANVLTF | TGCAGCGTTTCCGGTTCGTCCGGGGCCAACGTCCTGACTTTC
TRBJ2-2 | TRBD1 | 15 | - | TRBV2 | CASSVDRAVTGELFF | TGTGCCAGCAGTGTAGACAGGGCAGTCACCGGGGAGCTGTTTTTT
TRBJ1-4 | TRBD1 | 16 | - | TRBV4-1 | CASSLSRGATNEKLFF | TGCGCCAGCAGTCTTTCCAGGGGGGCAACTAATGAAAAACTGTTTTTT
TRBJ2-5 | TRBD2 | 15 | - | TRBV19 | CATSQSGAGGETQYF | TGTGCCACCTCTCAAAGCGGGGCGGGGGGAGAGACCCAGTACTTC
TRBJ2-6 | TRBD2 | 17 | - | TRBV5-6 | CASSETSGEAGANVLTF | TGTGCCAGCAGCGAGACTAGCGGGGAGGCTGGGGCCAACGTCCTGACTTTC
TRBJ1-2 | - | 13 | - | TRBV2 | CASSELPGDGYTF | TGTGCCAGCAGTGAATTACCAGGGGACGGCTACACCTTC
TRBJ1-2 | - | 12 | - | TRBV6-5 | CASSYAGNGYTF | TGTGCCAGCAGTTACGCAGGGAACGGCTACACCTTC
TRBJ1-5 | - | 17 | - | TRBV19 | CASTKLGPGATGQPQHF | TGTGCCAGTACTAAATTGGGCCCGGGAGCCACGGGTCAGCCCCAGCATTTT
TRBJ1-1 | TRBD1 | 14 | - | TRBV5-1 | CASSFSPGGTEAFF | TGCGCCAGCAGCTTTTCCCCAGGGGGCACTGAAGCTTTCTTT
TRBJ1-1 | - | 13 | - | TRBV27 | CASSLGSGAKAFF | TGTGCCAGCAGTTTGGGGTCAGGGGCAAAAGCTTTCTTT
TRBJ1-5 | - | 14 | - | TRBV25-1 | CASSGGGGNKPQHF | TGTGCCAGCAGTGGCGGAGGCGGCAATAAGCCCCAGCATTTT
TRBJ2-2 | TRBD2 | 14 | - | TRBV6-5 | CASRPGRGTGELFF | TGTGCCAGCAGACCCGGGAGGGGTACCGGGGAGCTGTTTTTT
TRBJ2-3 | - | 16 | - | TRBV27 | CASSSLGYSGTDTQYF | TGTGCCAGCAGTTCCCTAGGGTATAGCGGTACAGATACGCAGTATTTT
TRBJ2-1 | TRBD2 | 15 | - | TRBV28 | CASSTSSGVNNEQFF | TGTGCCAGCAGTACGTCTAGCGGAGTAAACAATGAGCAGTTCTTC
TRBJ1-2 | TRBD1 | 17 | - | TRBV4-3 | CASSPSAFEQGARGYTF | TGCGCCAGCAGCCCTTCCGCCTTCGAACAGGGGGCGCGGGGCTACACCTTC
TRBJ2-5 | - | 16 | once | TRBV11-2 | CASSLVTGLGIETQYF | TGTGCCAGCAGCTTAGTCACAGGGCTGGGGATTGAGACCCAGTACTTC